The T cell receptor (beta chain) described here comes from a study of beta chain features in type 1 diabetes. Study-wide background: Sorted cells from all samples, numbering about 98 million, were examined. Study conclusions and caveats: At VDJ recombination sites, type 1 diabetes patients had fewer insertions and more deleted nucleotides. When Type 1 diabetes patients were examined, their TCRB CDR3s proved moderately but significantly shorter in all four CD4+ subsets. A potential PCR bias toward shorter templates would be equal in patient and control samples.

This clone was seen more than once but under ten times. What it recognizes is unknown. Investigators reverse transcribed all isolated RNA, so they sequenced expressed TCRB transcripts. The average output of naive, central memory and regulatory T cell samples was 3 million to 4 million reads. Produced via immunoSEQ multiplex PCR; TCRdb's table is partial and in-frame only. The sample comprises about 150,000 clones, about 7.8% of which are singletons, and approximately 0.93% rests with the top ten. In germline, CDR1 is KGHSH, CDR2 LQKENI. CDR3 length: 14 residues. V was cut by 2 bases and J by 10 bases, with 12 bases left in between.

Sequenced sample: central memory CD4+ T cells from blood. The sequence was collected from a woman aged 40 to 50 with type 1 diabetes. J is TRBJ1-6 and V is TRBV18; D may be TRBD1 (5 bases). The CDR3 coding sequence is TGTGCCAGCTCACCAGAAGTGGGGGGATCACCCCTCCACTTT. Its translation is CASSPEVGGSPLHF.